This paragraph covers one T cell receptor beta chain sequence. The antigen is unknown. These data originate in a study of CD8+ T cells in alopecia areata. On the study more broadly: Twice a day, 5 to 10 mg of oral tofacitinib was administered to treated patients. After 6 to 18 months of tofacitinib, follow-up continued 6 months off drug. General study findings and limits: Lesional scalp exceeded normal scalp in clonality, especially in alopecia totalis/universalis.

The authors extracted RNA and reverse transcribed it into cDNA as the sequencing template. Sequencing was performed with immunoSEQ multiplex PCR; in TCRdb, only in-frame clones are kept and a portion is missing. The table lists about 140,000 clones, about 51% of them singletons. Researchers took lesional scalp punch biopsies and peripheral blood from people who were alopecia areata patients. This TCR derives from a human donor with alopecia areata. Sequenced here: CD4+ T cells sorted from blood, sampled at week 0.

The CDR3 reads CASSFRPGANVLTF. CDR3 nucleotides: TGTGCCAGCAGCTTTAGGCCTGGGGCCAACGTCCTGACTTTC. J is TRBJ2-6 and V is TRBV7-6; D gene uncertain. V was pared by 3 bases and J by 2 bases, with 5 bases between. Per the germline V gene, CDR1 is SGHVS and CDR2 is FNYEAQ. The CDR3 spans 14 residues.